The clone carrying this T cell receptor (beta chain) was counted many times. This entry comes from a study of Graves' ophthalmopathy and Graves' hyperthyroidism. Trimming at V came to 3 bases and at J to 7 bases, leaving 5 bases not matched to a gene. The germline gives CDR1 MNHNS, CDR2 SASEGT. The length of the CDR3 is 15 residues. Amplification of the TCR beta CDR3 regions used RNA transcripts (as template). HTBI primers served in a first-round RT-PCR, which a second-round multiplex PCR followed. TCRdb re-analysed the multiplex PCR reads in MiXCR, keeping a single row per CDR3 protein. This table holds 350,000 or so distinct CDR3 sequences, about a sixth found once.

The clonotype comes from an adult man with Graves' ophthalmopathy. The genes are TRBV6-1 and TRBJ2-2, with 10 bases fitting TRBD1. The sample taken for sequencing was peripheral blood. CDR3: CASSETGGGVGELFF. CDR3 coding DNA: TGTGCCAGCAGTGAGACAGGGGGCGGTGTCGGGGAGCTGTTTTTT.